Below, 22 T cell receptor beta chains from the same sample are listed, as sequenced in a study of T cells in tumors after PD-1 blockade. Profiled with immunoSEQ multiplex PCR; TCRdb holds only in-frame clones, not every one. Here the sample spans about 33,000 clones, roughly 78% being singletons. The source material was PBMCs, sampled before anti-PD-1 treatment. Source of these receptors: a human donor with basal cell carcinoma.

In its sample, this clone was seen a few times. The V call is TRBV6-2 or TRBV6-3, the J call TRBJ2-5; 7 bases match TRBD2. J lost 4 bases, V lost 6 bases, and 8 bases had no gene match. Germline values: CDR1 MNHEY, CDR2 SVGEGT. CDR3 length: 14 amino acids. CDR3 region: CASSPRGRGETQYF. DNA of the CDR3: TGTGCCAGCAGCCCCCGGGGGAGGGGAGAGACCCAGTACTTC.

V usage is TRBV29-1 and J usage is TRBJ2-7; D unresolved. From germline, CDR1 is SQVTM and CDR2 ANQGSEA. This CDR3 spans 11 amino acids. The V and J ends lost 5 bases and 2 bases respectively, with 7 bases between them. The CDR3 protein is CSVQGTYEQYF. The CDR3 nucleotides are TGCAGCGTTCAAGGCACCTACGAGCAGTACTTC.

The CDR3 region has the DNA TGTGCCAGCAGCTCCGCCGGGGGGGGCTTGGGGAATCAGCCCCAGCATTTT. This encodes CASSSAGGGLGNQPQHF. The chain uses TRBV7-9 and TRBJ1-5, with TRBD1 as a possible D gene (6 bases). The V gene lost 4 bases and the J gene lost 4 bases, with 20 bases spanning the gap. The CDR3 is 17 amino acids. Germline CDR1 and CDR2: SEHNR and FQNEAQ (reference sequence).

This clone was counted once. The chain combines TRBV5-1 with TRBJ2-1; either TRBD1 or TRBD2 may fit D (5 bases each). Trimming pared 0 bases from V and 3 bases from J, leaving 16 bases between. The length of the CDR3 is 17 residues. Looked up from germline, CDR1 is SGHRS and CDR2 is YFSETQ. CDR3: CASSLVSGTSSYNEQFF. The CDR3 DNA reads as TGCGCCAGCAGCTTGGTCTCCGGGACGAGTAGCTACAATGAGCAGTTCTTC. Complete variable domain (other parts from reference TRBV5-1 and TRBJ2-1): KAGVTQTPRYLIKTRGQQVTLSCSPISGHRSVSWYQQTPGQGLQFLFEYFSETQRNKGNFPGRFSGRQFSNSRSEMNVSTLELGDSALYLCASSLVSGTSSYNEQFFGPGTRLTVL.

The CDR3 spells CAWSLSGRGRQEQFF. The CDR3 nucleotides read TGTGCCTGGAGTTTGAGCGGGAGAGGGAGACAAGAGCAGTTCTTC. This chain uses TRBV30 with TRBJ2-1; 8 nucleotides agree with TRBD2. Germline V gene sequence: CDR1 GTSNPN, CDR2 SVGIG (reference sequence). V was pared by 2 bases and J by 10 bases, with 13 bases of the junction left unmatched. The length of the CDR3 is 15 residues.

The chain uses TRBV27 and TRBJ2-7, with 9 bases lining up with TRBD1. Germline CDR1 MNHEY, CDR2 SMNVEV (reference sequence). The CDR3 covers 14 residues. Trimming took 2 bases from V and 9 from J; bases not matched to a gene: 8. In DNA, the CDR3 is TGTGCCAGCAGTTTACAAACAGGGGGCAGGCGGCAGTACTTC. Its translation is CASSLQTGGRRQYF.

This sequence joins TRBV30 and TRBJ1-4; TRBD1 might be the D (6 bases). Looked up from germline, CDR1 is GTSNPN and CDR2 is SVGIG (reference sequence). This CDR3 contains 13 residues. Trimming shortened V by 2 bases and J by 7 bases, and 11 bases separated the two germline ends. Written as DNA, the CDR3 is TGTGCCTGGAGTTTCACAGGGTTTGAAAAACTGTTTTTT. It specifies CAWSFTGFEKLFF.

This chain connects TRBV7-6 to TRBJ2-1; D call uncertain. Germline-derived CDR1 and CDR2 are SGHVS and FNYEAQ. Trimming shortened V by 6 bases and J by 0 bases, and 12 bases separated the two germline ends. The CDR3 extends over 15 amino acids. CDR3 DNA: TGTGCCAGCAGGGAAGACCAGAGCTCCTACAATGAGCAGTTCTTC. Protein sequence: CASREDQSSYNEQFF.

This sequence joins TRBV11-1 and TRBJ2-6; D unclear. Germline V gives CDR1 SGHAT, CDR2 FQDESV (reference sequence). The CDR3 sequence is 16 residues long. The V and J ends lost 3 bases and 0 bases respectively, with 9 bases between them. DNA for the CDR3: TGTGCCAGCAGCTTTTTGCTAGGCTCTGGGGCCAACGTCCTGACTTTC. Amino acids: CASSFLLGSGANVLTF.

The chain carries TRBV6-2 or TRBV6-3 and TRBJ2-4; 7 positions match TRBD1. Losses at the gene ends were 4 bases for V and 6 bases for J; bases not matched to a gene: 6. Germline CDR1 is MNHEY and CDR2 is SVGEGT. There are 14 residues in the CDR3. CDR3 amino acids: CASSSDRVGNIQYF. CDR3 DNA: TGTGCCAGCAGTTCCGACAGGGTCGGAAACATTCAGTACTTC.

This clone was recorded once. The chain joins TRBV6-2 or TRBV6-3 to TRBJ2-1, with TRBD1 matching 11 bases. This CDR3 has 15 residues. Germline CDR1 reads MNHEY; CDR2 reads SVGEGT. V lost 4 bases and J lost 9; bases outside the gene matches: 8. The CDR3 DNA reads TGTGCCAGCAGTTTCGGACAGGGGGCGCATAGTGAGCAGTTCTTC. Translating gives CASSFGQGAHSEQFF.

This clone came up once. This chain uses TRBV11-3 with TRBJ2-7; 7 bases line up with TRBD1. Germline CDR1 SGHNT, CDR2 YENEEA. V lost 11 bases to trimming and J lost 3 bases; unmatched junction nucleotides: 7. The CDR3 consists of 12 residues. CDR3 sequence (DNA): TGTGCCTCAGGGACAGATATCTACGAGCAGTACTTC. Residues: CASGTDIYEQYF.

The chain couples TRBV19 to TRBJ1-5, with TRBD1 as a possible D gene (6 bases). V shed 4 bases and J shed 6 bases, with 13 bases lying between them. Per germline, CDR1 LNHDA and CDR2 SQIVND (reference sequence). The CDR3 runs to 14 residues. For the CDR3, the DNA is TGTGCCAGTAGTAGAACAGGGTATGGTCAGCCCCAGCATTTT. Translation: CASSRTGYGQPQHF.

The chain uses TRBV11-3 and TRBJ1-2, with TRBD1 identical over 7 bases. This CDR3 region has 16 residues. Trimming removed 5 bases from V and 4 bases from J; junction bases left unmatched: 13. Germline V lookup: CDR1 SGHNT, CDR2 YENEEA. The CDR3 sequence: CASSARTGNDPYGYTF. The CDR3 region has the DNA TGTGCCAGCAGCGCAAGGACAGGAAACGACCCCTATGGCTACACCTTC.

The chain couples TRBV7-9 to TRBJ2-1; 12 bases agree with TRBD2. The J segment lost 7 bases and the V segment lost 5 bases, leaving 6 bases of the junction unmatched. Germline values: CDR1 SEHNR, CDR2 FQNEAQ (reference sequence). This CDR3 spans 15 amino acids. The CDR3 bases are TGTGCCAGCAGCCCCAGGACTAGCGGGATAAATGAGCAGTTCTTC. Its protein is CASSPRTSGINEQFF.

This clone occurred once. The chain combines TRBV28 with TRBJ1-4; D unresolved. Germline assignment: CDR1 MDHEN and CDR2 SYDVKM. CDR3 length: 11 residues. V lost 3 bases to trimming and J lost 6 bases, with 2 bases between them. The CDR3 sequence: CASSFYEKLFF. CDR3 DNA sequence: TGTGCCAGCAGTTTCTATGAAAAACTGTTTTTT.

The chain carries TRBV7-2 and TRBJ2-3, with TRBD1 matching 9 bases. Germline loops: CDR1 SGHTA, CDR2 FQGNSA. V lost 1 base to trimming and J lost 3 bases; unmatched junction nucleotides: 8. The CDR3 totals 17 residues. The CDR3 reads CASSLGLGQGWTDTQYF. CDR3 nucleotide sequence: TGTGCCAGCAGCTTAGGTTTAGGACAGGGGTGGACAGATACGCAGTATTTT.

The rearrangement uses TRBV5-1 and TRBJ1-6; TRBD1 might be the D (5 bases). In germline, CDR1 is SGHRS, CDR2 YFSETQ. Trimming took 0 bases from V and 13 from J, leaving 17 bases between them. This CDR3 contains 15 residues. CDR3 nucleotide sequence: TGCGCCAGCAGCTTGGGTTTGACAGATCAGGGTCCCCTCCACTTT. Translation gives CASSLGLTDQGPLHF.

This chain links TRBV4-3 with TRBJ1-2, with TRBD1 matching 8 bases. Looked up from germline, CDR1 is LGHNA and CDR2 is YSLEER. This CDR3 is built from 15 residues. Trimming at V came to 1 base and at J to 4 bases, leaving 5 bases not matched to a gene. The CDR3 coding sequence is TGCGCCAGCAGCCAAGGGACAGGGATATCCTATGGCTACACCTTC. Protein product: CASSQGTGISYGYTF.

This clone appeared once. This rearrangement joins TRBV13 to TRBJ2-7; TRBD1 matches at 7 bases. V gave up 4 bases and J gave up 1 base; unmatched junction bases: 7. Germline lookup yields CDR1 PRHDT and CDR2 FYEKMQ (reference sequence). The CDR3 length is 15 residues. CDR3 bases: TGTGCCAGCAGCTCAAGGGACAGTGAATCCTACGAGCAGTACTTC. It specifies CASSSRDSESYEQYF.

The chain carries TRBV19 and TRBJ2-1; 10 bases map to TRBD2. The length of the CDR3 is 16 residues. The V gene's germline CDR1 is LNHDA and CDR2 SQIVND (reference sequence). V lost 6 bases, J lost 5 bases, and 10 bases stayed unmatched. The CDR3 DNA reads as TGTGCCAGTAGACTAGAACCGGGACTAGCGAACAATGAGCAGTTCTTC. It yields the protein CASRLEPGLANNEQFF.

This clone has a single count. This chain links TRBV20-1 with TRBJ2-1; tentatively, D is TRBD1 (7 bases). The CDR3 sequence is 15 residues long. V lost 3 bases and J lost 5, with 17 bases in between. Germline values: CDR1 DFQATT, CDR2 SNEGSKA (reference sequence). In DNA, the CDR3 is TGCAGTGCTAGTCAGGGGGGCTGGACGAACAATGAGCAGTTCTTC. Protein product: CSASQGGWTNNEQFF.